What follows are 17 T cell receptor beta chains derived from one specimen sequenced in a study of shared clonotypes between healthy human individuals. Method: immunoSEQ multiplex PCR; TCRdb's copy keeps in-frame clones and lacks some. The table shows a few million clones, with under 97% occurring only once. The sample comprised naive CD4+ T cells sorted from blood. As for subset: CD45RA+ positively selected. The origin of the receptors is a man aged 18 to 30 in good health.

The gene calls are TRBV6-5 and TRBJ2-7; no clear D gene. The germline V gene has CDR1 MNHEY and CDR2 SVGAGI. V was clipped by 6 bases and J by 3 bases, with 9 bases between them. The CDR3 is 12 amino acids. The CDR3 DNA sequence: TGTGCCAGCAGGAGGTCCTACTACGAGCAGTACTTC. The encoded protein is CASRRSYYEQYF.

The chain links TRBV10-3 to TRBJ2-3, with 13 positions matching TRBD2. The CDR3 extends over 14 amino acids. Germline assignment: CDR1 ENHRY and CDR2 SYGVKD. V was pared by 10 bases and J by 4 bases, with 5 bases of the junction left unmatched. The CDR3 here is CATGLAGASDTQYF. In DNA form, the CDR3 reads TGTGCCACCGGACTAGCGGGAGCTTCAGATACGCAGTATTTT.

This clone was seen once. The rearrangement uses TRBV7-2 and TRBJ1-1; 8 nucleotides align to TRBD1. Trimming cost V 3 bases and J 4 bases; bases outside gene matches: 4. The CDR3 runs to 14 residues. Germline values: CDR1 SGHTA, CDR2 FQGNSA. CDR3 DNA: TGTGCCAGCAGCTTCTCAGGGGGCGGCACTGAAGCTTTCTTT. Protein: CASSFSGGGTEAFF.

J is TRBJ2-5 and V is TRBV5-6; D call uncertain. Trimming took 1 base from V and 1 from J, leaving 8 bases between them. CDR3 length: 14 residues. Per the germline V gene, CDR1 is SGHDT and CDR2 is YYEEEE. The CDR3 loop is CASSLTQTQETQYF. In nucleotides, the CDR3 is TGTGCCAGCAGCTTGACCCAGACCCAAGAGACCCAGTACTTC.

The V and J genes are TRBV5-1 and TRBJ1-1; unclear D gene. The germline CDR1 and CDR2 sequences are SGHRS and YFSETQ. CDR3 size: 14 residues. V was trimmed by 3 bases and J by 1 base, leaving 10 bases between them. CDR3 DNA: TGCGCCAGCAGCTCGTTACTTGAGAACACTGAAGCTTTCTTT. Translated, it gives CASSSLLENTEAFF.

The chain carries TRBV7-9 and TRBJ1-1; unclear D gene. CDR3 length: 12 residues. V lost 8 bases and J lost 1, with 8 bases in between. The V gene's germline CDR1 is SEHNR and CDR2 FQNEAQ (reference sequence). The CDR3 DNA sequence: TGTGCCAGCTGCAGGCAGAACACTGAAGCTTTCTTT. Amino acid sequence: CASCRQNTEAFF.

The CDR3 sequence: CASSPLTGFSGEQYF. In DNA form, the CDR3 reads TGTGCCAGCTCACCCCTGACTGGGTTTTCGGGGGAGCAGTACTTC. The V and J genes are TRBV18 and TRBJ2-7; the D gene is possibly TRBD2 (5 bases). There are 15 residues in the CDR3. V lost 3 bases and J 7 bases, leaving 19 bases between the germline ends. Germline assignment: CDR1 KGHSH and CDR2 LQKENI.

CDR3 sequence: CASSGRGPLSYNEQFF. The DNA of the CDR3 is TGTGCCAGCAGCGGAAGGGGTCCCCTCTCCTACAATGAGCAGTTCTTC. The genes are TRBV28 and TRBJ2-1; D perhaps matches TRBD1 (5 bases). Looked up from germline, CDR1 is MDHEN and CDR2 is SYDVKM. The CDR3 contains 16 residues. The ends were cut back, 6 bases at V and 0 bases at J, with 15 bases in the middle. Combining the CDR3 with reference TRBV28 and TRBJ2-1 gives the whole variable domain DVKVTQSSRYLVKRTGEKVFLECVQDMDHENMFWYRQDPGLGLRLIYFSYDVKMKEKGDIPEGYSVSREKKERFSLILESASTNQTSMYLCASSGRGPLSYNEQFFGPGTRLTVL.

The chain carries TRBV2 and TRBJ2-1, with D unclear. With 7 bases removed from V and 0 bases from J, the gap between germline ends came to 10 bases. This CDR3 region has 14 residues. Looked up from germline, CDR1 is SNHLY and CDR2 is FYNNEI. This CDR3 is CASTEASSYNEQFF. CDR3 DNA: TGTGCCAGCACCGAAGCAAGCTCCTACAATGAGCAGTTCTTC.

The V and J genes are TRBV4-1 and TRBJ2-5, with D hard to call. Germline V gene sequence: CDR1 MGHRA, CDR2 YSYEKL. The V end was cut by 0 bases, the J end by 2 bases, with 10 bases between. The CDR3 totals 15 residues. CDR3 in amino acids: CASSQESRVQETQYF. CDR3 in DNA: TGCGCCAGCAGCCAAGAATCACGTGTTCAAGAGACCCAGTACTTC.

As for this clone: The sample carries other DNA sequences with the same CDR3. The chain joins TRBV5-1 to TRBJ1-1, with D perhaps matching TRBD1 (6 bases). The CDR3 has 14 residues. Between the trimmed V and J ends, which lost 0 bases and 5 bases, there was a span of 11 bases. Germline CDR1 SGHRS, CDR2 YFSETQ. CDR3 sequence reads: CASSLAQGRTEAFF. Written as DNA, the CDR3 is TGCGCCAGCAGCTTGGCCCAGGGGCGGACTGAAGCTTTCTTT.

As for this clone: Other nucleotide sequences in the sample specify the same CDR3. The genes are TRBV10-3 and TRBJ1-4; a weak D match, TRBD1 (6 bases). There are 13 residues in the CDR3. The V gene's germline CDR1 is ENHRY and CDR2 SYGVKD. Trimming cost V 8 bases and J 3 bases, with 10 bases left between them. The CDR3 loop reads CAIGGGPNEKLFF. CDR3 nucleotides: TGTGCCATCGGAGGGGGACCTAATGAAAAACTGTTTTTT.

This clone occurred a few times. This chain uses TRBV19 with TRBJ1-5; D remains unclear. Germline V gene sequence: CDR1 LNHDA, CDR2 SQIVND (reference sequence). V lost 3 bases, J lost 5 bases, and 8 bases lay in between. The CDR3 loop spans 13 amino acids. CDR3 sequence (DNA): TGTGCCAGTAGTATGGGAAGGGATCAGCCCCAGCATTTT. Protein product: CASSMGRDQPQHF.

The V and J genes are TRBV7-2 and TRBJ2-3; no firm D call. Germline V gene data show CDR1 as SGHTA and CDR2 as FQGNSA. This CDR3 contains 13 residues. V lost 5 bases to trimming and J lost 5 bases, with 11 bases between them. CDR3 sequence reads: CASSPGRLDTQYF. For the CDR3, the DNA is TGTGCCAGCAGCCCCGGTCGGTTAGATACGCAGTATTTT.

The chain has TRBV6-4 and TRBJ2-7, with a tentative D call TRBD2 (6 bases). From germline, CDR1 is MRHNA and CDR2 SNTAGT. This CDR3 region has 16 residues. V was cut by 6 bases and J by 6 bases, with 24 bases left in between. The CDR3 DNA reads as TGTGCCAGCAGCAGAGACATTACCGGGACTTTTCTCGAGCAGTACTTC. This sequence encodes CASSRDITGTFLEQYF.

This clone was detected once. The chain couples TRBV30 to TRBJ1-5, with 7 nucleotides matching TRBD1. The V gene's germline CDR1 is GTSNPN and CDR2 SVGIG (reference sequence). V dropped 4 bases and J dropped 6; count of bases not matched to a gene: 9. This CDR3 has 14 residues. CDR3 bases: TGTGCCTGGACCTCGGGACAGACTATTCAGCCCCAGCATTTT. It is translated as CAWTSGQTIQPQHF.

This chain's CDR3 is CASSLALETSIYEQYF. Here the CDR3 DNA reads TGCGCCAGCAGCTTGGCCCTTGAGACTAGTATCTACGAGCAGTACTTC. The gene calls are TRBV5-1 and TRBJ2-7, with D perhaps TRBD2 (6 bases). V shed 0 bases and J shed 3 bases, with 16 bases lying between them. CDR3 size: 16 residues. CDR1 is SGHRS, CDR2 YFSETQ, per germline.